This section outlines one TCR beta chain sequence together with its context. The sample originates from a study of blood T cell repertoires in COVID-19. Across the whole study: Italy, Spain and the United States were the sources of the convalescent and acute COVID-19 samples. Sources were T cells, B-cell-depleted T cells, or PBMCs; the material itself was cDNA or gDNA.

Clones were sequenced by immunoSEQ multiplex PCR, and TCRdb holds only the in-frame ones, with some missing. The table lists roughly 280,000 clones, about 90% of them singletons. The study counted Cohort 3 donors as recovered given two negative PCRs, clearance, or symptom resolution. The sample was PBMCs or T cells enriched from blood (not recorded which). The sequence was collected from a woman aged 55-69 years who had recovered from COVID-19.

As DNA, the CDR3 is TGTGCCAGCTCAACTCAAGAGACCCAGTACTTC. Its translation is CASSTQETQYF. The chain combines TRBV18 with TRBJ2-5; no definite D call. The CDR3 sequence is 11 residues long. V lost 5 bases and J lost 2, with 3 bases in between. Germline-derived CDR1 and CDR2 are KGHSH and LQKENI.